A single sample gave rise to the 24 T cell receptor beta chains below, sequenced in a study of blood T cell repertoires in COVID-19 (TCRdb year 2020). Libraries were built with the immunoSEQ multiplex PCR assay. As stored in TCRdb, this immuneACCESS dataset retains in-frame rearrangements with V and J assigned. A fraction of the clones does not appear; measured against another copy, unresolved V genes explain less than half of the discrepancy, and the remainder lacks a known reason. The sample includes under 130,000 clones, with 87% observed a single time. Clones ranked in the top ten supply roughly 3% of the sample. Material: peripheral blood. The source is a man aged 50 or older in a cohort sampled during active COVID-19.

The rearrangement links TRBV25-1 to TRBJ1-1; possible D gene TRBD1, 6 bases. The germline V and J ends were trimmed by 1 base and 2 bases, with 8 bases remaining between them. The CDR3 is made up of 14 amino acids. Germline V lookup: CDR1 MGHDK, CDR2 SYGVNS. CDR3 in amino acids: CASSEWGPNTEAFF. The CDR3 bases are TGTGCCAGCAGTGAATGGGGGCCTAACACTGAAGCTTTCTTT.

This rearrangement joins TRBV6-2 or TRBV6-3 to TRBJ1-6; 8 positions agree with TRBD1. V lost 2 bases, J lost 6 bases, and 6 bases stayed unmatched. This CDR3 comprises 16 residues. The germline gives CDR1 MNHEY, CDR2 SVGEGT. The CDR3 nucleotides read TGTGCCAGCAGTTACCACTCGGGACAGGCTAATTCACCCCTCCACTTT. Its protein is CASSYHSGQANSPLHF.

The V call is TRBV29-1, the J call TRBJ1-1; weak D call: TRBD1 (6 bases). This CDR3 is built from 13 residues. With 7 bases removed from V and 0 bases from J, the gap between germline ends came to 12 bases. The germline V gene has CDR1 SQVTM and CDR2 ANQGSEA. The CDR3 DNA is TGCAGCGCCCACAGGGACATGAACACTGAAGCTTTCTTT. Its protein is CSAHRDMNTEAFF.

The chain joins TRBV18 to TRBJ2-1, with D possibly being TRBD2 (5 bases). This CDR3 is built from 15 residues. V gave up 3 bases and J gave up 0 bases, with 9 bases separating them. Germline CDR1 is KGHSH and CDR2 is LQKENI. The CDR3 DNA sequence: TGTGCCAGCTCACCGACGGGGAGCTCCTACAATGAGCAGTTCTTC. Protein sequence: CASSPTGSSYNEQFF. Looking up the rest from reference TRBV18 and TRBJ2-1 gives the full variable domain: NAGVMQNPRHLVRRRGQEARLRCSPMKGHSHVYWYRQLPEEGLKFMVYLQKENIIDESGMPKERFSAEFPKEGPSILRIQQVVRGDSAAYFCASSPTGSSYNEQFFGPGTRLTVL.

The chain has TRBV5-1 and TRBJ1-3; D may be TRBD1 (5 bases). Germline values: CDR1 SGHRS, CDR2 YFSETQ. V was trimmed by 6 bases and J by 4 bases, leaving 11 bases between them. The CDR3 covers 13 residues. For the CDR3, the DNA is TGCGCCAGCACCCCCCAGGGCGGAAACACCATATATTTT. It encodes CASTPQGGNTIYF. The variable domain in full, with the rest retrieved from reference TRBV5-1 and TRBJ1-3, is KAGVTQTPRYLIKTRGQQVTLSCSPISGHRSVSWYQQTPGQGLQFLFEYFSETQRNKGNFPGRFSGRQFSNSRSEMNVSTLELGDSALYLCASTPQGGNTIYFGEGSWLTVV.

This chain links TRBV6-1 with TRBJ2-5, with D perhaps matching TRBD2 (6 bases). This CDR3 has 14 amino acids. The germline V and J ends were trimmed by 3 bases and 3 bases, with 11 bases remaining between them. Germline assignment: CDR1 MNHNS and CDR2 SASEGT. The chain's CDR3 is CASSDGGAKETQYF. In DNA, the CDR3 is TGTGCCAGCAGTGACGGCGGGGCCAAAGAGACCCAGTACTTC.

The chain uses TRBV19 and TRBJ2-1; 10 nucleotides match TRBD2. The V gene's germline CDR1 is LNHDA and CDR2 SQIVND (reference sequence). After removal of 4 bases from V and 15 bases from J, the junction contained 15 bases not matched to a gene. The CDR3 is 15 amino acids. Here the CDR3 reads CASSTPTAGLAFVFF. DNA of the CDR3: TGTGCCAGTAGTACCCCGACCGCGGGACTAGCGTTTGTGTTCTTC.

The chain is built from TRBV12-3 or TRBV12-4 and TRBJ1-6; D ambiguous. Trimming shortened V by 5 bases and J by 9 bases, and 8 bases separated the two germline ends. The CDR3 runs 12 residues. The CDR3 sequence: CASSLLLSPLHF. The DNA for the CDR3 is TGTGCCAGCAGTCTCCTTCTTTCACCCCTCCACTTT.

This clone was counted a few times. The V gene is TRBV24-1, the J gene TRBJ2-1; 9 nucleotides line up with TRBD2. Germline trimming cut 7 bases from V and 6 bases from J; bases unmatched to any gene: 6. In germline, CDR1 is KGHDR, CDR2 SFDVKD. The length of the CDR3 is 14 residues. The CDR3 protein is CATRPGLAGNEQFF. The CDR3 nucleotides read TGTGCCACCAGACCGGGACTAGCTGGCAATGAGCAGTTCTTC.

The V and J genes are TRBV7-9 and TRBJ2-7; D gene ambiguous. CDR1 and CDR2 from the germline V gene are SEHNR and FQNEAQ (reference sequence). Trimming removed 5 bases at V and 2 bases at J, with 19 bases between. This CDR3 is 16 amino acids long. The CDR3 sequence is CASSLAAGWAAYEQYV. The CDR3 nucleotides are TGTGCCAGCAGCCTCGCCGCCGGCTGGGCCGCCTACGAGCAGTACGTC.

The chain has TRBV2 and TRBJ2-2, with D possibly matching TRBD1 (5 bases). With 6 bases removed from V and 2 bases from J, the gap between germline ends came to 10 bases. Germline lookup yields CDR1 SNHLY and CDR2 FYNNEI. The CDR3 sequence is 14 residues long. Here the CDR3 reads CASSKDSNTGELFF. CDR3 DNA: TGTGCCAGCAGCAAAGACAGTAACACCGGGGAGCTGTTTTTT.

The gene calls are TRBV5-8 and TRBJ2-4; TRBD1 aligns across 7 bases. The germline CDR1 and CDR2 sequences are SGHTS and YDEGEE. This CDR3 contains 14 residues. The V segment lost 6 bases and the J segment 4 bases; nucleotides outside the gene matches: 7. The CDR3 region is CASTVQGSKNIQYF. CDR3 coding DNA: TGTGCCAGCACTGTACAGGGGTCAAAAAACATTCAGTACTTC.

This chain uses TRBV18 with TRBJ2-3; a possible D gene is TRBD2 (5 bases). The V gene lost 4 bases and the J gene lost 2 bases, with 13 bases spanning the gap. The CDR3 totals 15 residues. CDR1 is KGHSH, CDR2 LQKENI, per germline. CDR3: CASSRKRGDTDTQYF. CDR3 in DNA: TGTGCCAGCTCACGGAAACGGGGTGACACAGATACGCAGTATTTT.

This clone was counted only a few times. CDR3 in amino acids: CASSPRQGRDSPLHF. CDR3 DNA: TGTGCCAGCAGCCCCCGACAGGGGAGGGATTCACCCCTCCACTTT. V usage is TRBV7-8 and J usage is TRBJ1-6, with 8 bases fitting TRBD1. V lost 5 bases and J lost 8; bases outside the gene matches: 8. CDR1 and CDR2 from the germline V gene are SGHVS and FQNEAQ. CDR3 length: 15 residues. Full variable domain (remainder filled in from reference TRBV7-8 and TRBJ1-6): GAGVSQSPRYKVAKRGQDVALRCDPISGHVSLFWYQQALGQGPEFLTYFQNEAQLDKSGLPSDRFFAERPEGSVSTLKIQRTQQEDSAVYLCASSPRQGRDSPLHFGNGTRLTVT.

The chain has TRBV5-4 and TRBJ2-2; 8 bases are shared with TRBD1. Germline values: CDR1 SGHNT, CDR2 YYREEE (reference sequence). Trimming at V came to 3 bases and at J to 0 bases, leaving 13 bases not matched to a gene. The CDR3 is made up of 19 amino acids. The CDR3 region has the DNA TGTGCCAGCAGCTCTGAGGACTTACAGGGGGTCACGAACACCGGGGAGCTGTTTTTT. Translated: CASSSEDLQGVTNTGELFF.

The rearrangement uses TRBV23-1 and TRBJ2-7; 8 bases map to TRBD1. TRBV23-1 is placed among ORFs of uncertain function. The CDR3 runs to 16 residues. V was pared by 4 bases and J by 1 base, with 9 bases of the junction left unmatched. CDR3 in amino acids: CASSPLGQGNSYEQYV. DNA for the CDR3: TGCGCCAGCAGTCCCCTAGGACAGGGTAATTCCTACGAGCAGTACGTC.

This clone was counted between two and nine times. The chain uses TRBV4-1 and TRBJ1-6, with D possibly TRBD1 on 5 matching bases. V was pared by 3 bases and J by 6 bases, with 18 bases between. Germline loops: CDR1 MGHRA, CDR2 YSYEKL. The CDR3 loop spans 17 amino acids. The CDR3 loop reads CASSQEGTGTPNSPLHF. The CDR3 DNA reads TGCGCCAGCAGCCAGGAGGGCACCGGGACGCCTAATTCACCCCTCCACTTT.

The CDR3 reads CASSLQGRAEQFF. The DNA of the CDR3 is TGTGCCAGCAGCTTACAGGGCCGGGCTGAGCAGTTCTTC. The chain links TRBV3-1 (or the pseudogene TRBV3-2) to TRBJ2-1; maybe TRBD1 (6 bases). The germline gives CDR1 LGHDT, CDR2 YNNKEL (reference sequence). The CDR3 extends over 13 amino acids. Trimming took 5 bases from V and 9 from J, leaving 14 bases between them.

Here the CDR3 reads CASSQVASGTKQGYNEQFF. The CDR3 region has the DNA TGTGCCAGCAGCCAAGTAGCCAGCGGGACCAAGCAGGGGTACAATGAGCAGTTCTTC. The chain recombines TRBV3-1 (or the pseudogene TRBV3-2) with TRBJ2-1; D perhaps matches TRBD2 (7 bases). The V gene's germline CDR1 is LGHDT and CDR2 YNNKEL (reference sequence). With 1 base removed from V and 4 bases from J, the gap between germline ends came to 23 bases. CDR3 length equals 19 residues.

This sequence joins TRBV28 and TRBJ1-5, with a possible D match to TRBD1 (5 bases). Trimming left V 7 bases short and J 6 bases short, with 13 bases between. Germline V CDR1 and CDR2: MDHEN, SYDVKM. This CDR3 comprises 13 residues. The CDR3 protein is CASITGGGQPQHF. The CDR3 DNA reads as TGTGCCAGCATCACGGGGGGGGGTCAGCCCCAGCATTTT.

The CDR3 reads CASSERGDRGGPYEQYV. For the CDR3, the DNA is TGTGCCAGCAGTGAGAGGGGTGACAGGGGCGGACCCTACGAGCAGTACGTC. The V and J genes are TRBV6-1 and TRBJ2-7, with 8 bases matching TRBD1. Germline values: CDR1 MNHNS, CDR2 SASEGT. The CDR3 is 17 residues long. V was clipped by 3 bases and J by 2 bases; unmatched bases: 12.

The chain employs TRBV7-7 and TRBJ2-5, with D possibly matching TRBD2 (5 bases). The V and J ends lost 5 bases and 4 bases respectively, with 8 bases between them. This CDR3 comprises 12 residues. Per germline, CDR1 SSHAT and CDR2 FNYEAQ (reference sequence). CDR3 DNA: TGTGCCAGCAGCCCACTAGGAGAGACCCAGTACTTC. Its translation is CASSPLGETQYF.

A word on this clone: The same CDR3 can be traced to other DNA sequences in this sample. CDR3 nucleotide sequence: TGCAGCGTCAGGGGAGACTTTGGCTACACCTTC. Translation gives CSVRGDFGYTF. J is TRBJ1-2 and V is TRBV29-1; possible D gene TRBD1, 6 bases. This CDR3 spans 11 amino acids. Per the germline V gene, CDR1 is SQVTM and CDR2 is ANQGSEA. V shed 6 bases and J shed 7 bases, with 12 bases lying between them.

CDR3 nucleotides: TGTGCCAGCGCCCGGGAGGGCCATCTGGGTGGGCCATATAGCAATCAGCCCCAGCATTTT. Encoded protein: CASAREGHLGGPYSNQPQHF. V gene TRBV6-4 combines with J gene TRBJ1-5; no reliable D call. This CDR3 region has 20 residues. CDR1 MRHNA and CDR2 SNTAGT come from the germline V gene. Trimming pared 8 bases from V and 0 bases from J, leaving 29 bases between.